What follows describes a single T cell receptor (beta chain). The sample holds other DNA sequences that translate to the same CDR3. Participants came from about 23 US areas, aged about 18 to 100 years. Participant-reported clinical history was the basis for cohort assignment. What the recovered Cohort 3 donors had was two negative PCRs, clearance, or symptom resolution. J was trimmed by 6 bases and V by 0 bases; bases with no gene match: 14. The germline gives CDR1 LGHDT, CDR2 YNNKEL (reference sequence). This CDR3 is built from 18 residues. The sample belongs to a study of blood T cell repertoires in COVID-19. For the study at large: Acute and convalescent COVID-19 specimens originated in the United States, Italy and Spain.

Clones were read by immunoSEQ multiplex PCR, and TCRdb kept only the in-frame ones, dropping some. This repertoire shows some 320,000 clones, around 86% found once; its top ten account for roughly 5.3%. The TCR originated in a man in his 60s who had recovered from COVID-19. Specimen: PBMCs or T cells enriched from blood (not recorded which). This rearrangement joins TRBV3-1 (or the pseudogene TRBV3-2) to TRBJ2-1; 7 nucleotides line up with TRBD2. This CDR3 reads CASSQDLWRETLRNEQFF. CDR3 nucleotides: TGTGCCAGCAGCCAAGATCTCTGGCGGGAGACGCTTCGCAATGAGCAGTTCTTC.